The present T cell receptor beta chain was sequenced within a study of radiotherapy plus CTLA-4 blockade in lung cancer. For the study at large: Among all patients, 15% to 20% showed objective responses, while roughly 31% had disease control. Study-level findings and limits: Tumor-derived TCR clones expanded in blood after radiotherapy plus ipilimumab. It was early blood T cell clone dynamics, with interferon-beta, that reportedly best predicted response.

The CDR3 spans 13 residues. V was shortened by 9 bases and J by 4 bases, with 13 bases between the two germline ends. Germline V gene sequence: CDR1 LGHNT, CDR2 FRNRAP. Clones were read by immunoSEQ multiplex PCR, and TCRdb kept only the in-frame ones, dropping some. The sample consists of around 99,000 clones, just over 85% of them appearing once. Enrolled patients, whose metastatic non-small-cell lung cancer was chemo-refractory, received focal radiation plus CTLA-4 blockade with ipilimumab. This clone has just a few counts. Its antigen is currently unknown. The sequence was collected from a human donor with non-small cell lung cancer that progressed on radiotherapy plus ipilimumab. Sequences were derived from peripheral blood, sampled from a patient treated with radiotherapy plus ipilimumab. The chain has TRBV12-5 and TRBJ1-5; D not certain. The DNA of the CDR3 is TGTGCTAGCGGGCTGGCACTAAATCAGCCCCAGCATTTT. Translated: CASGLALNQPQHF.